These 11 T cell receptor beta chains came from one sample sequenced in a study of blood T cell repertoires in COVID-19. The repertoire was sequenced with immunoSEQ multiplex PCR; TCRdb's copy has only in-frame clones and lacks some. Among around 220,000 clones listed, 82% were seen once. Sequenced input: peripheral blood. The receptors derive from a woman aged 80 or over with COVID-19, enrolled during active disease.

The chain employs TRBV3-1 (or the pseudogene TRBV3-2) and TRBJ1-6, with D hard to call. V dropped 2 bases and J dropped 11 bases, with 10 bases sitting between them. The CDR3 loop spans 13 amino acids. Germline V gene lookup returns CDR1 LGHDT and CDR2 YNNKEL (reference sequence). The CDR3 nucleotides are TGTGCCAGCAGCCAACGGATTGGGCCACCCCTCCACTTT. This sequence encodes CASSQRIGPPLHF.

A remark on this clone: This sample also contains other DNA sequences that code for the same CDR3. V and J are TRBV12-3 or TRBV12-4 and TRBJ1-1; a weak D match, TRBD1 (6 bases). The germline V and J ends were trimmed by 5 bases and 7 bases, with 8 bases remaining between them. This CDR3 has 11 amino acids. The CDR3 sequence: CASSRGNEAFF. The CDR3 DNA follows: TGTGCCAGCAGTAGGGGGAATGAAGCTTTCTTT.

The sample holds one count of this clone. J is TRBJ1-2 and V is TRBV7-9; 8 positions agree with TRBD1. J lost 4 bases, V lost 0 bases, and 10 bases had no gene match. The CDR3 runs to 17 residues. CDR1 SEHNR and CDR2 FQNEAQ come from the germline V gene (reference sequence). In nucleotides, the CDR3 is TGTGCCAGCAGCTTAGCGGGACAGGAGTGGAAAAGCTATGGCTACACCTTC. Translation: CASSLAGQEWKSYGYTF.

The chain uses TRBV27 and TRBJ1-5, with D possibly being TRBD1 (5 bases). The CDR3 extends over 16 amino acids. V lost 5 bases and J lost 5, with 19 bases in between. Germline loops: CDR1 MNHEY, CDR2 SMNVEV (reference sequence). DNA for the CDR3: TGTGCCAGCAGTCTCGACGGCAGGGTCCCCCATCAGCCCCAGCATTTT. Protein: CASSLDGRVPHQPQHF.

J is TRBJ2-3 and V is TRBV7-8; TRBD1 aligns across 9 bases. The CDR3 covers 16 residues. V lost 5 bases, J lost 3 bases, and 9 bases stayed unmatched. Germline loops: CDR1 SGHVS, CDR2 FQNEAQ. This CDR3 is CASSPYRGQGTDTQYF. The CDR3 DNA is TGTGCCAGCAGCCCCTACCGGGGACAGGGAACAGATACGCAGTATTTT. Full variable domain (outside the CDR3, taken from reference TRBV7-8 and TRBJ2-3): GAGVSQSPRYKVAKRGQDVALRCDPISGHVSLFWYQQALGQGPEFLTYFQNEAQLDKSGLPSDRFFAERPEGSVSTLKIQRTQQEDSAVYLCASSPYRGQGTDTQYFGPGTRLTVL.

The chain couples TRBV7-8 to TRBJ1-4; D is unclear. With 7 bases removed from V and 2 bases from J, the gap between germline ends came to 14 bases. CDR3 length: 15 residues. The germline V gene encodes CDR1 SGHVS and CDR2 FQNEAQ. The CDR3 DNA sequence: TGTGCCAGCAACTGGGAGGGCAGGACTAATGAAAAACTGTTTTTT. Translating it yields CASNWEGRTNEKLFF.

The chain joins TRBV5-1 to TRBJ1-3; 7 positions agree with TRBD1. CDR3 length: 15 residues. Looked up from germline, CDR1 is SGHRS and CDR2 is YFSETQ. V lost 6 bases to trimming and J lost 0 bases; unmatched junction nucleotides: 6. CDR3 nucleotides: TGCGCCAGCACGACAGGGATCGACTCTGGAAACACCATATATTTT. Translating gives CASTTGIDSGNTIYF.

CDR3 nucleotide sequence: TGCGCCAGCAGCTCCGCGGAGAGCACAGATACGCAGTATTTT. It is translated as CASSSAESTDTQYF. This rearrangement joins TRBV5-1 to TRBJ2-3; D uncertain. The CDR3 loop spans 14 amino acids. V was pared by 3 bases and J by 0 bases, with 8 bases between. Germline V gene sequence: CDR1 SGHRS, CDR2 YFSETQ.

The table lists this clone with a count of one. V usage is TRBV3-1 (or the pseudogene TRBV3-2) and J usage is TRBJ2-5; D perhaps matches TRBD1 (5 bases). The CDR3 extends over 13 amino acids. Trimming pared 5 bases from V and 2 bases from J, leaving 9 bases between. CDR1 and CDR2 (germline): LGHDT, YNNKEL (reference sequence). The CDR3 nucleotides read TGTGCCAGCAGCTCGCAGGGACAAGAGACCCAGTACTTC. Encoded protein: CASSSQGQETQYF.

The rearrangement joins TRBV5-1 to TRBJ2-7; tentative D call: TRBD2 (6 bases). The CDR3 length is 12 residues. Germline CDR1 and CDR2: SGHRS and YFSETQ. The germline V and J ends were trimmed by 5 bases and 5 bases, with 11 bases remaining between them. The CDR3 DNA follows: TGCGCCAGCAGAACGGGAGCAAACGAGCAGTACTTC. Translating gives CASRTGANEQYF.

The V call is TRBV10-3, the J call TRBJ1-1; D unclear. CDR3 length equals 13 residues. V gave up 3 bases and J gave up 5 bases, with 10 bases separating them. The germline V gene encodes CDR1 ENHRY and CDR2 SYGVKD. The CDR3 spells CAISERGGTEAFF. The CDR3 bases are TGTGCCATCAGTGAACGGGGTGGAACTGAAGCTTTCTTT.